These 13 T cell receptor beta chains share one sample of origin, sequenced in a study of T cell repertoires in ileal Crohn's disease. Sequencing used immunoSEQ multiplex PCR; TCRdb keeps in-frame clones, though not all of them. The profile covers 30,000 to 35,000 clones, with about 80% appearing a single time and under 20% taken by the ten largest. The material sequenced was ileal tissue. These receptors were obtained from an adult with Crohn's disease.

The chain joins TRBV5-1 to TRBJ1-2; unclear D gene. The germline V gene has CDR1 SGHRS and CDR2 YFSETQ. CDR3 length: 13 amino acids. Trimming took 0 bases from V and 2 from J, leaving 5 bases between them. The CDR3 region has the DNA TGCGCCAGCAGCTTGGGTAAAAACTATGGCTACACCTTC. Translation gives CASSLGKNYGYTF.

CDR3 in DNA: TGTGCCAGCAGCTTAGGACTAGCGGTGTACCAAGAGACCCAGTACTTC. As protein: CASSLGLAVYQETQYF. The rearrangement links TRBV7-2 to TRBJ2-5, with TRBD2 matching over 9 bases. The germline V gene has CDR1 SGHTA and CDR2 FQGNSA. After removal of 1 base from V and 0 bases from J, the junction contained 3 bases not matched to a gene. CDR3 length: 16 residues.

This rearrangement joins TRBV6-1 to TRBJ1-1; the D is unclear. Trimming removed 6 bases at V and 6 bases at J, with 11 bases between. Germline V gene lookup returns CDR1 MNHNS and CDR2 SASEGT. The CDR3 is 12 residues long. The CDR3 nucleotides are TGTGCCAGCAGGGTCAACTTTCCTGAAGCTTTCTTT. Its protein is CASRVNFPEAFF.

Only a few counts were recorded for this clone. The rearrangement links TRBV7-2 to TRBJ2-7; D unresolved. The germline CDR1 and CDR2 sequences are SGHTA and FQGNSA. V dropped 4 bases and J dropped 0 bases, with 13 bases sitting between them. This CDR3 is 15 amino acids long. The CDR3 spells CASSSKTQSSYEQYF. The CDR3 DNA reads TGTGCCAGCAGCTCTAAGACTCAGAGCTCCTACGAGCAGTACTTC.

This clone was seen only once. The genes are TRBV19 and TRBJ1-2; TRBD1 might be the D (5 bases). This CDR3 is built from 13 residues. CDR1 is LNHDA, CDR2 SQIVND, per germline (reference sequence). Trimming shortened V by 7 bases and J by 2 bases, and 11 bases separated the two germline ends. CDR3 DNA sequence: TGTGCCAGTAAGGAGACAGTGAACTATGGCTACACCTTC. The encoded protein is CASKETVNYGYTF.

V usage is TRBV21-1 and J usage is TRBJ1-6. TRBV21-1 is a pseudogene locus. The CDR3 extends over 14 amino acids. The CDR3 is CASGLRLPSSPLHF. The DNA for the CDR3 is TGTGCCAGCGGACTTCGATTACCGAGTTCACCCCTCCACTTT.

This clone was seen a few times. The CDR3 loop reads CASSLGDSGATGELFF. The CDR3 nucleotides read TGCGCCAGCAGTCTAGGGGACAGCGGTGCGACCGGGGAGCTGTTTTTT. This sequence joins TRBV5-1 and TRBJ2-2, with 7 bases aligning to TRBD1. The germline CDR1 and CDR2 sequences are SGHRS and YFSETQ. The trim removed 5 bases at V and 5 bases at J, leaving 12 bases unmatched. The length of the CDR3 is 16 residues.

V and J are TRBV7-2 and TRBJ2-7, with 16 bases that match TRBD2. The CDR3 covers 20 residues. The germline V gene has CDR1 SGHTA and CDR2 FQGNSA. V gave up 0 bases and J gave up 2 bases; unmatched junction bases: 10. Here the CDR3 reads CASSLAGTSGRASRAYEQYF. The CDR3 bases are TGTGCCAGCAGCTTAGCCGGGACTAGCGGGAGGGCCTCTCGCGCCTACGAGCAGTACTTC. The whole variable domain, remainder taken from reference TRBV7-2 and TRBJ2-7, is GAGVSQSPSNKVTEKGKDVELRCDPISGHTALYWYRQSLGQGLEFLIYFQGNSAPDKSGLPSDRFSAERTGGSVSTLTIQRTQQEDSAVYLCASSLAGTSGRASRAYEQYFGPGTRLTVT.

This clone has a handful of counts. The chain combines TRBV23-1 with TRBJ2-7; D remains ambiguous. TRBV23-1 carries the ORF label, with uncertain function. The length of the CDR3 is 15 residues. Trimming took off 11 bases at V and 0 bases at J, with 20 bases between the two ends. CDR3 DNA sequence: TGCGCCCCCCTAAAAAATCCCTCGAGCTCCTACGAGCAGTACTTC. This gives the protein CAPLKNPSSSYEQYF.

This chain joins TRBV5-6 and TRBJ1-2; D is perhaps TRBD1 (5 bases). Germline CDR1 reads SGHDT; CDR2 reads YYEEEE. V lost 5 bases and J 7 bases, leaving 15 bases between the germline ends. The CDR3 extends over 13 amino acids. This CDR3 reads CASRRGGDGGYTF. CDR3 bases: TGTGCCAGCAGACGAGGAGGGGACGGTGGCTACACCTTC.

This clone was seen a few times. The J gene is TRBJ2-4, the V gene TRBV6-5; 8 bases are shared with TRBD1. The ends lost 10 bases at V and 7 bases at J; junction bases unmatched: 6. The CDR3 runs to 12 residues. Germline V gene data show CDR1 as MNHEY and CDR2 as SVGAGI. CDR3: CATRTGMNIQYF. The CDR3 region has the DNA TGTGCCACCCGGACAGGGATGAACATTCAGTACTTC.

The chain links TRBV6-1 to TRBJ1-2; 11 bases are a match to TRBD1. The CDR3 is made up of 14 amino acids. Per germline, CDR1 MNHNS and CDR2 SASEGT. V shed 3 bases and J 6 bases; nucleotides not matched to a gene: 3. The CDR3 nucleotides read TGTGCCAGCAGTGAGTTGGGACAGGGGGATGGCTACACCTTC. Protein: CASSELGQGDGYTF.

A single count supports this clone. The V call is TRBV19, the J call TRBJ2-3, with 12 bases fitting TRBD2. CDR1 and CDR2 (germline): LNHDA, SQIVND (reference sequence). The CDR3 has 17 residues. V shed 5 bases and J 0 bases; nucleotides not matched to a gene: 6. The CDR3 DNA follows: TGTGCCAGTAGTCGGACTAGCGGGGCCTATAGCACAGATACGCAGTATTTT. This encodes CASSRTSGAYSTDTQYF.